This T cell receptor (beta chain) was recovered during a study of circulating CD8 cells and anti-PD-1 response in melanoma (dated by TCRdb to about 2020). About the full investigation: Nivolumab was given to patients intravenously at 3 mg/kg every 2 weeks. The melanoma cohort had some 13 patients, seven of whom got anti-PD-1 as first-line therapy, while the other six had previously had targeted therapy or immunotherapy. Patients with complete or partial responses were counted as responders, while patients with stable or progressive disease (RECIST v1.1) were counted as non-responders. The TCR repertoire analysis was performed on around eleven melanoma patients, comprising 7 non-responders and 4 responders. PD-1 on on-treatment samples was detected using a biotinylated anti-human IgG4 antibody. Beyond this particular receptor, the publication reports: Both treatment-naive and previously treated patients were included in the cohort, and this mixing was noted by the authors as something that could influence results. Because of limited material, replicates were generally not included when the experiments were performed. The DNEG repertoire had the highest diversity, the PD-1 and DPOS repertoires had similar and higher clonality, and the TIGIT repertoires had the lowest diversity. Only baseline and M1 samples from a small cohort with few responders were used in the published TCR repertoire comparisons. Because tumor material was not accessible, tumor reactivity was instead assessed by peptide assays on expanded sorted subsets. Between subsets, repertoires were largely private, with fewer than 7% of TRB clonotypes shared at M1, and the highest sharing was seen between DPOS and TIGIT.

Per the germline V gene, SQVTM is the CDR1 and ANQGSEA is the CDR2. The CDR3 has 14 amino acids, counting the end cysteine and phenylalanine. Kept here is only the CDR3 DNA, which spans 42 bases and is read in frame from base 1. Germline trimming amounts to 0 bases on V and 4 bases on J, with 3 as the count of junction bases outside the gene matches. This clonotype qualifies as medium-sized (0.01 to 0.1%). The antigen it recognizes is unknown. The record has no base qualities; no much larger clone is one base away. Four subsets defined by PD-1 and/or TIGIT were sorted from live CD3+CD8+TCRalphabeta+ cells on a BD FACSAria II cell sorter. To characterize relevance to anti-PD-1 therapy response, circulating CD8 T cells were sorted into four subsets based on PD-1 and TIGIT expression. Both TCR alpha and TCR beta chains were sequenced from each sorted CD8 T-cell subset. Peripheral blood was collected at three points: before the first anti-PD-1 injection, after two injections and after four injections. PBMCs were immediately isolated by Ficoll gradient centrifugation. Until use, PBMCs were cryopreserved in liquid nitrogen in RPMI containing roughly 21% FCS and about 10% DMSO. After thawing, PBMCs were stained with a viability dye plus antibodies against CD3, CD8alpha, TCRalphabeta, PD-1 and TIGIT. Total RNA was extracted with the RNeasy Kit, and a RIN above 7 was reached by every sample.

The instrument given in TCRdb is NextSeq 500. The QIAseq Immune Repertoire RNA Library Kit, Human TCR Panel, was used to prepare TCR libraries from around 14 ng of total RNA. TCR libraries were sequenced on an Illumina NextSeq with a Mid Output V2 kit, using asymmetric 261x41 paired-end reads. Each TCR library was diluted to 4 nM, after which the TCR libraries were pooled, denatured and loaded at roughly 0.93 pM. Per the source publication's procedure: TCR FASTQ files were processed in the QIAGEN GeneGlobe Data Analysis Center, with downstream analysis in R 3.5.2. To get clonality, Shannon entropy was normalized by the log of the number of unique productive sequences and the result was subtracted from one. For each subset, Fisher exact tests at 5% FDR were used to find TRA or TRB clonotypes whose abundance differed between baseline and M1. Clonotypes with differential abundance were put into four groups: emerging, expanding, contracting or non-expanding/contracting. Morisita's overlap index was used to measure how much repertoires overlapped between patients. The public reads were reprocessed in TCRdb via fastp at Q25 and MiXCR, keeping in-frame beta chains. Rows are combined by CDR3 protein, so each entry shows the most common genes and DNA. The V and J calls follow TCRdb's processing rather than the paper's. This sample holds some 830 distinct CDR3 sequences; about 9.9% were observed only once. Roughly three fifths of the sample goes to the ten largest clones.

This sequence was found in a human donor with melanoma. The rearranged chain carries TRBV29-1 and TRBJ2-7, with TRBD1 matching 10 junction bases. The source was CD8+ T cells from PBMCs, collected at baseline or after one month of anti-PD-1 therapy (not recorded which). The CDR3 has the sequence CSVEEGDRGYEQYF. The DNA reads TGCAGCGTTGAAGAAGGGGACAGGGGTTACGAGCAGTACTTC.